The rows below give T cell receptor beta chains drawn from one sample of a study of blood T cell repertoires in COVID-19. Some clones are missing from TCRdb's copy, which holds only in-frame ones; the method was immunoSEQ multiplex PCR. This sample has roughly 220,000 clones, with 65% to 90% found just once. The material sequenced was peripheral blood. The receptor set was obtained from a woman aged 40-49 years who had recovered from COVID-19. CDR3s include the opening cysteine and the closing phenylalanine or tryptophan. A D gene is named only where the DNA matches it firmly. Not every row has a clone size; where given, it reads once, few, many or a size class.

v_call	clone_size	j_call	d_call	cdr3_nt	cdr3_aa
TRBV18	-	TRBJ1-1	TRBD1	TGTGCCAGCTCACCAGACAGGGATGCTGAAGCTTTCTTT	CASSPDRDAEAFF
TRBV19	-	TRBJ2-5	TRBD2	TGTGCCAGTCGACTAGCGGGGCAAGAGACCCAGTACTTC	CASRLAGQETQYF
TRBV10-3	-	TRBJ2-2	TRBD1	TGTGCCATCAGGACAGGGGTTAACACCGGGGAGCTGTTTTTT	CAIRTGVNTGELFF
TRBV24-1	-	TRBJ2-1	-	TGTGCCACCAGTGACCGGAGGGGGGGGGTCTACAATGAGCAGTTCTTC	CATSDRRGGVYNEQFF
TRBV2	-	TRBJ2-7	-	TGTGCCAGCGAGCACGGGCAGGGAAGCTACGAGCAGTACTTC	CASEHGQGSYEQYF
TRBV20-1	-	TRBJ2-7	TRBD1	TGCAGTGCCAAGACAGGGACCGAGCAGTACTTC	CSAKTGTEQYF
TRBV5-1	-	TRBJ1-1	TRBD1	TGCGCCAGCAGCTGGGGGACAGCCTCTGAGGCTTTCTTT	CASSWGTASEAFF
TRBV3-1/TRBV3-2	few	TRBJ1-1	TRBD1	TGTGCCAGCAGCCGCCGAACAGGGGGCGAAGACACTGAAGCTTTCTTT	CASSRRTGGEDTEAFF
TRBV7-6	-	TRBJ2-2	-	TGTGCCAGCAGCTTAGCTTCTCTGATGAGCACCGGGGAGCTGTTTTTT	CASSLASLMSTGELFF
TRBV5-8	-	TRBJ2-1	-	TGTGCCAGCAGCTTGGCGGGGACACAGTTCTTC	CASSLAGTQFF
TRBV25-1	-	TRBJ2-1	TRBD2	TGTGCCAGCAGTGAATCTGCCGCGGGGGGTTACAATGAGCAGTTCTTC	CASSESAAGGYNEQFF
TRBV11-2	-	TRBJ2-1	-	TGTGCCAGCAGCTTAGCTCTCTACAATGAGCAGTTCTTC	CASSLALYNEQFF
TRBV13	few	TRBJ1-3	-	TGTGCCAGCAGCCGCACAAATTTTGGACAGTGGGGCTCTGGAAACACCATATATTTT	CASSRTNFGQWGSGNTIYF
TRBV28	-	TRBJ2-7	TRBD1	TGTGCCAGCAGCCGAAGATCCGGGACAGGGGCCTACGAGCAGTACTTC	CASSRRSGTGAYEQYF
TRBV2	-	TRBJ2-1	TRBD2	TGTGCCAGCAGGGCTAGCGGGGGCAATGAGCAGTTCTTC	CASRASGGNEQFF
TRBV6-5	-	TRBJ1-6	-	TGTGCCAGCAGTTCCCGCGGGGACTATAATTCACCCCTCCACTTT	CASSSRGDYNSPLHF
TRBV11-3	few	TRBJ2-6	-	TGTGCCAGCAGCTTAGATCCCCCGGCGGCCTACTCTGGGGCCAACGTCCTGACTTTC	CASSLDPPAAYSGANVLTF
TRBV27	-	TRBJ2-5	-	TGTGCCAGCAGCCTCCTCGCTATCGGGACCCAGTACTTC	CASSLLAIGTQYF
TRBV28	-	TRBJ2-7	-	TGTGCCAGCAGTAAACCGGGATTAGGGTCCTACGAGCAGTACTTC	CASSKPGLGSYEQYF
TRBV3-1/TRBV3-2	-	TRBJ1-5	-	TGTGCCAGCAGCCAAGATTGGGGGCGAGGCAATCAGCCCCAGCATTTT	CASSQDWGRGNQPQHF
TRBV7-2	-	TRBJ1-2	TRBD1	TGTGCCAGCAGCCCCGGGACAGGGGATTTCGGCTACACCTTC	CASSPGTGDFGYTF
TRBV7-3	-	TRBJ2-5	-	TGTGCCAGCAGCAAAAAAGGCGGGCTCCAAGAGACCCAGTACTTC	CASSKKGGLQETQYF
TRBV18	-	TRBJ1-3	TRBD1	TGTGCCAGCTCGTCATCTACAGGGGGCGGAATTGGGAACACCATATATTTT	CASSSSTGGGIGNTIYF
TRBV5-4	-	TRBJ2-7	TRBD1	TGTGCCAGCAGTACGGTCGGGACAGTTACCTACGAGCAGTACTTC	CASSTVGTVTYEQYF
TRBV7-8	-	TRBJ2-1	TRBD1	TGTGCCAGCAGCACCGATCAACCGGGACAGGGGGTCGAGCAGTTCTTC	CASSTDQPGQGVEQFF
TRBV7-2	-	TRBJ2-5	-	TGTGCCAGCAGCTCCTATGGTGGGACCCAGTACTTC	CASSSYGGTQYF
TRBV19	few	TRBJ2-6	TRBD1	TGTGCCAGTAGTAAACAGGGGGCGGACTACTCTGGGGCCAACGTCCTGACTTTC	CASSKQGADYSGANVLTF
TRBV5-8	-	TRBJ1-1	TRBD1	TGTGCCAGCAGCTTGGTCGTGGGACAGGGGAACACTGAAGCTTTCTTT	CASSLVVGQGNTEAFF
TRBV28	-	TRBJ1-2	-	TGTGCCAGCAGTTCCCAAGCTGTGGGGGGAAGACATGGCTACACCTTC	CASSSQAVGGRHGYTF
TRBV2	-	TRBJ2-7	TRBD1	TGTGCCAGCAGTGAACGACAGGGGGTTTACGCCCGAAACTTC	CASSERQGVYARNF
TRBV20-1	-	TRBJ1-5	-	TGCAGTGCTAGTCCAATTCTAGATCAGCCCCAGCATTTT	CSASPILDQPQHF
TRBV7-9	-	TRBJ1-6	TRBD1	TGTGCCAGCAGCTTAGACAGGGGAGGTAACTCACCCCTCCACTTT	CASSLDRGGNSPLHF
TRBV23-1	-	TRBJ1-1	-	TGCGCCAGCACCCGGGACTTTTGGGTATTAGCTTTCTTT	CASTRDFWVLAFF
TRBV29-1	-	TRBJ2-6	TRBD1	TGCAGCGTTCACGCCCGGGGACAGGAAACAGTCCTGACTTTC	CSVHARGQETVLTF
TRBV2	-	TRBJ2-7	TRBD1	TGTGCCAGCAGGGAAGGGGAACAGGGGTACTACGAGCAGTACTTC	CASREGEQGYYEQYF
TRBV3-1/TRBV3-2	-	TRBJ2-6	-	TGTGCCAGCAGCCAAGGGACAGGGGCCAACGTCCTGACTTTC	CASSQGTGANVLTF